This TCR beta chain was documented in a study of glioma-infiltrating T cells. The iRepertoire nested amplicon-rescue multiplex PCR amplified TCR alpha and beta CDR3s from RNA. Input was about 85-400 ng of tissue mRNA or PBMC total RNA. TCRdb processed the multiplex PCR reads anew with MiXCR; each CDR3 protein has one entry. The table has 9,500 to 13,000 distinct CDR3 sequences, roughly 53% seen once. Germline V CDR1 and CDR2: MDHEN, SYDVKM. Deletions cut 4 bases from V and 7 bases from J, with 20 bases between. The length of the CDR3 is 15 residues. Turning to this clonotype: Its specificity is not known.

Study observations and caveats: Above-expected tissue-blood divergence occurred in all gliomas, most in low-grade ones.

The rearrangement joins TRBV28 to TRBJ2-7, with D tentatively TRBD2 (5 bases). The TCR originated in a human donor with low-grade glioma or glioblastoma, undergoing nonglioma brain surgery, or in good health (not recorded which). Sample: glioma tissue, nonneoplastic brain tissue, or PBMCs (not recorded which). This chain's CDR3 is CASSYGDPRNLEQYF. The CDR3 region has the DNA TGTGCCAGCAGTTACGGGGATCCCAGGAACCTAGAGCAGTACTTC. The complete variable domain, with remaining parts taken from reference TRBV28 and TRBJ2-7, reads DVKVTQSSRYLVKRTGEKVFLECVQDMDHENMFWYRQDPGLGLRLIYFSYDVKMKEKGDIPEGYSVSREKKERFSLILESASTNQTSMYLCASSYGDPRNLEQYFGPGTRLTVT.